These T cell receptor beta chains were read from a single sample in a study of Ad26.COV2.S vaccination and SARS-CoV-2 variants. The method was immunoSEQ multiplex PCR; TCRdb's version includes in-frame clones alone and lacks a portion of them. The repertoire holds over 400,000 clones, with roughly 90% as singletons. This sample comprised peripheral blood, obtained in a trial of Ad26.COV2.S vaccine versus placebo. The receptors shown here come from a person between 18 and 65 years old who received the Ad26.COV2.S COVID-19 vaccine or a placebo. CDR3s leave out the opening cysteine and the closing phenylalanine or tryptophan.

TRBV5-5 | ASSLGYRDRSYEQY
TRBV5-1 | ASSLSGTSRLDTQY
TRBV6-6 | ATLRGGPTDTQY
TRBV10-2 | ASSEPGGTSQPYGYT
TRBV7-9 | ASSLIDEGMNTEAF
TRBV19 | ASSILSVGSSYNEQF
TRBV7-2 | ASTSNTGTSRRYNEQF
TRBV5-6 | ASSSGQGVVNTIY
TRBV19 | ASRRGPSYNEQF
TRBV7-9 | ASSLTSGEYNEQF
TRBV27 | ASSSTGTDATNEKLF
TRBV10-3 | AISEGYNSPLH
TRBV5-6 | ASSLRPGGYEQY
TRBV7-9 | ASSRTGNYNEQF
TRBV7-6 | ASSLGLGGGEKLF
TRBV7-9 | ASSLGGTGGYGYT
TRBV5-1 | ASSLVPGNQPQH
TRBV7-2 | ASSLLVDTEAF
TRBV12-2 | ASRLNGRGPYQPQH
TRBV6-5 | ASKGDRGRYEQY
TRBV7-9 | ASSSSNYEQY
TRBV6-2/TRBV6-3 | ASNPRSFFSTQY
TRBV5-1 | ASSLGGPNYGYT
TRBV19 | ASRLGLLEPQH
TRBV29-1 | SVVLAGGYEQY
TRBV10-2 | ASSERNRGIYEQY
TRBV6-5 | ASSYPPTTNEKLF
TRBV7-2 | ASSLRFPDSTEAF
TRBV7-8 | ASNGQLNTEAF
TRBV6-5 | ASIGVSTLETQY
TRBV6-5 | ASSLTGRDTIY
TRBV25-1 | ASSVGDKPPGF
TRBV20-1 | SAWGVTEAF
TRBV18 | ASSPRGQGTTNTNTEAF
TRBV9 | ASSPTDRANSPLH
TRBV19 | ASSIVADYQLLRSSYNSPLH
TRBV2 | ATGQGRDQPQH
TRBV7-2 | ASSLRVSGVYNEQF
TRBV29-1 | SVGHSGNTIY
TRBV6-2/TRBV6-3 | ASSPPGREQY
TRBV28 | ASSLLGAGYGYT
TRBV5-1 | ASSLAAGGTTEAF
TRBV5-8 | ASSFGPTGRGAGELF
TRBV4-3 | ASSEGGRGGDEQF
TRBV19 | ASSIDLTGADTQY
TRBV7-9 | ASSLVGGTGFPYEQY